What follows describes a single TCR beta chain. This clone appeared a single time. The antigen it binds to is not known. The input lacks base qualities; no much larger clone sits a single base away. The cohort consisted of fewer than 700 healthy bone marrow donors. All cohort members were sampled while nominally healthy, although unrecorded immune exposures were likely present. The donor tested CMV seropositive, placing the donor among the 310 or so seropositive members of the cohort. A peripheral blood sample was provided by each donor, and peripheral blood mononuclear cells were used for TCR beta sequencing. Genomic DNA was extracted from the blood cell samples with the Qiagen DNeasy Blood Extraction Kit. This entry belongs to a study of cytomegalovirus exposure and HLA in healthy donors (dated by TCRdb to 2016 to 2017). About the full investigation: According to an earlier analysis of several hundred of the donors, 150 million to 200 million T cells yielded 120 million or so unique TCR beta sequences and less than 300 Gb of sequence data. Around 300 gigabases of sequencing data and approximately 80 million unique TCR sequences were included in an early release covering roughly 600 HLA-typed donors. Of the 398 genotyped donors, roughly 85% fell in the genetic ancestry cluster associated with self-reported Caucasian donors. The aim of the study was to test whether cataloging public T cell receptors could identify signatures of past pathogen exposure. The study used immunosequencing to profile the T cell repertoires of around 600 subjects and linked those repertoires to cytomegalovirus serostatus. Along with the approximately 670-subject first cohort, a separate validation cohort of about 110 different subjects was used. To predict cytomegalovirus infection status, the study combined high-throughput TCR immunosequencing, statistical association of individual TCRs with disease status, and machine learning. In a later analysis, previously published TCR beta repertoires from about 640 donors were re-analyzed and high-resolution HLA genotyping was added so that TCR occurrence patterns could be studied. The later analysis used no new phenotypic data to find candidate immune exposures, relying instead on TCR beta sequences and their occurrence across donors. To decide whether each TCR beta V gene segment behaved as functional or pseudogenic, an earlier analysis of several hundred of the donors relied on high-throughput TCR beta sequencing. Donor age, sex, ethnicity and CMV serostatus were compiled alongside the repertoire data. In a later genetic analysis, genome-wide SNP genotypes for about 55% of the roughly 670 donors were used, and that subset was treated as a discovery cohort. All discovery cohort repertoires had been generated on a single sequencing platform. Class I and class II HLA loci were covered by the typing at four-digit resolution. The number of typed donors differed by locus: about 620-640 for A, B, C, DRB1 and DQB1; approximately 540 for DQA1; 606 for DPA1; and about 450 for DPB1. About five DR-DQ haplotypes were treated as single units for association and clustering because of strong linkage in the cohort. Among 300 to 450 genotyped donors of the cohort, an average of approximately 250,000 unique TCR beta nucleotide sequences were sequenced per donor, roughly 20% of them non-productive.

The study at large found these results: According to a later genetic analysis, donors in an Asian-associated ancestry cluster had fewer N-insertions in productive TCRs than the approximately 670-donor mean. Correlated functional status among segregating V segments might be attributable to linkage disequilibrium, but an unknown experimental factor could not be ruled out. Assigning TCR associations to individual alleles was difficult when HLA alleles, especially DR and DQ, strongly co-occurred. Broadly in line with IMGT annotations, most TCR beta V segments showed up in productive rearrangements about 87% or about 30% of the time in an earlier analysis of around 550 of the donors. Several of the top co-occurrence clusters appeared to be linked to parvovirus B19, influenza, CMV and Epstein-Barr virus, according to a later analysis. The only immune exposure information available for the cohort was CMV serostatus. Some IMGT-functional V segments, including TRBV6-2 and TRBV6-3, could not be distinguished by the 87-base-pair reads and were therefore excluded. At a false discovery rate of 0.05, a later analysis linked 16,000 or so TCR beta sequences to specific HLA alleles. The classifier was reported to diagnose cytomegalovirus status with high specificity and sensitivity in both the original cohort and the validation cohort. Because HLA typing was missing for some donors at each locus, association tests included only the typed subset. In a later analysis, the rate of TCR association differed among HLA loci, with DRB1 alleles having the most associated TCRs and HLA-C alleles having the fewest. A later analysis found that most CMV-associated TCR beta chains appeared HLA-restricted, with HLA associations seemingly driven largely by CMV exposure. In this cohort, only TCR beta chains were sequenced, and detectable features were limited by the absence of alpha or paired-chain data. A further reported finding was that TCR beta sequences accurately predicted the HLA-A and HLA-B alleles for most subjects in the first cohort. The sequencing pipeline was judged likely to have produced a cluster of highly shared sequence variants as a technical artifact. The study listed approximately 160 TCR beta chains as associated with cytomegalovirus. Across donors, most TCR sequences were observed very rarely, whereas some public TCRs were present in many individuals. A few of the identified cytomegalovirus-associated TCR beta chains were confirmed in vitro to be specific for cytomegalovirus antigens. The authors suggested that the approach could potentially be generalized to other disease states and immunological phenotypes. An association between a missense DCLRE1C variant and V-gene and J-gene trimming of TCR beta chains was found in a later genetic analysis and replicated in an independent cohort. Seventeen rarely observed V segments, including chromosome 9 orphons, were excluded from the earlier analysis of some 590 of the donors because counts were too low. Compared with equally common non-associated chains, HLA-associated TCR beta chains in a later analysis were more clonally expanded and had lower generation probabilities. The presence/absence analyses assumed that sequencing depth was roughly uniform across donors, and that assumption may not be true.

Libraries were built with the immunoSEQ multiplex PCR assay. A mixture of 60 forward primers for TCR Vbeta segments and 13 reverse primers for TCR Jbeta segments was used in the multiplex PCR. The CDR3 region of rearranged TCR beta genes was amplified from genomic DNA with a multiplex PCR assay. The amplified TCR beta libraries were sequenced on the Illumina HiSeq System as 87-base-pair reads. The study's processing was this. A later analysis counted some 74 million unique TCR beta chains across the 640 or so repertoires, and some 11 million of these chains were shared by at least two donors. To remove PCR and sequencing errors, raw reads were error-corrected and collapsed into unique sequences using a nearest-neighbor algorithm that merged closely related sequences. V, D and J gene segments were assigned by aligning CDR3 sequences to IMGT reference sequences. For a sequence to be retained, a match of at least six nucleotides to both a V gene segment and a J gene segment was required. Rearrangements were called productive when the CDR3 lacked stop codons and stayed in frame with V and J; all others were non-productive. CDR3 was defined according to IMGT convention as the region running from the second conserved V-encoded cysteine to the conserved J-encoded phenylalanine. The earlier analysis of 500 to 750 of the donors excluded any sequence lacking an unambiguous match to a single V gene segment. An earlier analysis of about 600 of the donors called V segments functional above 56.7% productive rearrangements and segregating when the between-donor standard deviation exceeded 5%. A statistical classification framework was developed to diagnose cytomegalovirus status using the catalog of TCR beta chain sequences. In a later analysis, TCR nucleotide sequences were compared against IMGT/GENE-DB human TR gene sequences so that V and J genes could be assigned. In a later analysis, CDR3 sequences and most-parsimonious VDJ recombination scenarios were assigned using the TCRdist pipeline. In a later analysis, each TCR beta chain was defined by its CDR3 amino acid sequence together with its V-gene family, and reads without a unique V-gene family were excluded. In a later analysis, approximately 640 highly shared, low-generation-probability nucleotide sequences were removed to address suspected cross-contamination and a sequencing artifact. A later analysis calculated a clonal expansion index for each public chain from normalized within-repertoire ranks of inferred template counts. Generation probabilities in a later analysis came from a VDJ recombination model fitted to out-of-frame rearrangements, and those results were checked against IGoR. A later analysis scored TCR-TCR, TCR-HLA and TCR-CMV co-occurrence with hypergeometric tests, applying a repertoire-size bias correction to TCR pairs. To estimate false discovery rates, a later analysis permuted the HLA or CMV assignments 20 times. In a later analysis, co-occurring TCRs were grouped with DBSCAN, and TCRdist sequence similarity was added when clustering was performed within HLA-allele-positive subsets. Repertoires with fewer than 30,000 or more than 120,000 public chains were left out of co-occurrence clustering, as were five repertoires with anomalous nucleotide sharing. TCRdb's version of the immuneACCESS table is confined to in-frame rearrangements and falls short of the full clone set. An unresolved V gene accounts for under half of the shortfall where checked; the remainder is of unknown origin. That table furnishes V, J and clone size, whereas the DNA furnished D and trimming. This sample holds 150,000 to 200,000 clones; around four fifths were observed only once. The ten top clones hold over 2% of the sample.

The germline V gene (reference sequence) supplies CDR1 SGHNT and CDR2 YYREEE. V loses 0 bases, J loses 8 bases, and the germline ends lie 6 bases apart. Measured from the cysteine to the phenylalanine, the CDR3 is 12 residues long. CDR3 DNA only is kept here, 36 bases in frame from base 1. Sequences were obtained from PBMCs. The chain joins TRBV5-4 to TRBJ2-1; no confident D gene assignment can be made. This clonotype was obtained from a woman aged 45-65 years in good health and CMV-seropositive. The CDR3 protein is CASSLDSHEQFF. At the DNA level, the sequence is TGTGCCAGCAGCTTGGACAGCCATGAGCAGTTCTTC. Reference TRBV5-4 and TRBJ2-1 proteins supply the regions before and after the CDR3; the full variable domain is: ETGVTQSPTHLIKTRGQQVTLRCSSQSGHNTVSWYQQALGQGPQFIFQYYREEENGRGNFPPRFSGLQFPNYSSELNVNALELDDSALYLCASSLDSHEQFFGPGTRLTVL.